The 26 T cell receptor beta chains below come from one sample, sequenced in a study of persistence of HIV-infected CD4 T cells. Which antigens these TCRs recognize remains unknown. Nonspecific anti-CD3/anti-CD28 bead stimulation represents the broad CD4+ T cell repertoire. CD4+ T cells upregulating both CD40 ligand and CD69 were sorted as responding cells. The libraries were made with immunoSEQ version 4 in survey mode. Data came from immunoSEQ multiplex PCR; TCRdb stores just in-frame clones and leaves some out. There are more than 35,000 clones in the sample; 87% occur only once, and approximately 1.2% lies in the top ten. The sequencing here drew on CD4+ T cells sorted from PBMCs after approximately 19-hour stimulation, taken from a patient who received antiretroviral therapy. The source of these receptors is an adult man with HIV who was CMV-seropositive.

This clone was counted once. The chain couples TRBV6-5 to TRBJ1-6; D gene uncertain. The CDR3 extends over 15 amino acids. Germline values: CDR1 MNHEY, CDR2 SVGAGI. V lost 6 bases and J lost 6, with 15 bases in between. The CDR3 here is CASRDQKSFNSPLHF. DNA of the CDR3: TGTGCCAGCAGGGACCAGAAGAGTTTTAATTCACCCCTCCACTTT.

J is TRBJ1-5 and V is TRBV29-1; D perhaps matches TRBD1 (5 bases). V was cut by 5 bases and J by 5 bases, with 16 bases left in between. The germline gives CDR1 SQVTM, CDR2 ANQGSEA. This CDR3 has 14 residues. The CDR3 reads CSVKNGGKDQPQHF. The CDR3 region has the DNA TGCAGCGTTAAGAACGGGGGGAAGGATCAGCCCCAGCATTTT.

The V and J genes are TRBV11-3 and TRBJ1-1; no definite D call. The CDR3 totals 13 residues. Germline V gives CDR1 SGHNT, CDR2 YENEEA. Between the trimmed V and J ends, which lost 5 bases and 6 bases, there was a span of 13 bases. CDR3 sequence reads: CASSPDFYSEAFF. The CDR3 DNA follows: TGTGCCAGCAGCCCTGATTTTTATTCTGAAGCTTTCTTT.

This chain joins TRBV14 and TRBJ1-6; no firm D call. V lost 4 bases, J lost 5 bases, and 15 bases lay in between. Germline V CDR1 and CDR2: SGHDN, FVKESK. The CDR3 runs to 16 residues. In DNA form, the CDR3 reads TGTGCCAGCAGCCCTTTAAAACAGTCGAATAATTCACCCCTCCACTTT. It encodes CASSPLKQSNNSPLHF.

A few counts support this clone. The V call is TRBV2, the J call TRBJ2-7, with a possible D match to TRBD1 (6 bases). V shed 8 bases and J shed 5 bases, with 22 bases lying between them. This CDR3 comprises 15 residues. Germline values: CDR1 SNHLY, CDR2 FYNNEI. Here the CDR3 DNA reads TGTGCCAGCGTAGTGAGTCTCAGGGGAATACACGAGCAGTACTTC. Translating it yields CASVVSLRGIHEQYF.

This clone was seen a handful of times. This rearrangement joins TRBV5-1 to TRBJ2-2; the match to TRBD1 covers 10 bases. The CDR3 runs 15 residues. With 3 bases clipped from V and 5 bases from J, the junction kept 4 bases outside the gene matches. From germline, CDR1 is SGHRS and CDR2 YFSETQ. CDR3 protein: CASSSRQGATGELFF. In nucleotides, the CDR3 is TGCGCCAGCAGCTCCCGACAGGGGGCGACCGGGGAGCTGTTTTTT.

J is TRBJ1-1 and V is TRBV6-5; D remains ambiguous. The CDR3 has 15 residues. Per the germline V gene, CDR1 is MNHEY and CDR2 is SVGAGI. V lost 6 bases to trimming and J lost 0 bases, with 14 bases between them. The CDR3 protein is CASSRHGVVNTEAFF. The CDR3 DNA is TGTGCCAGCAGCCGCCATGGAGTTGTGAACACTGAAGCTTTCTTT.

The chain has TRBV6-1 and TRBJ1-5; D not resolved. This CDR3 has 16 residues. CDR1 and CDR2 (germline): MNHNS, SASEGT. V was pared by 4 bases and J by 3 bases, with 16 bases between. CDR3 in DNA: TGTGCCAGCAGTGTTACCGGGATCGGGTACAATCAGCCCCAGCATTTT. Protein sequence: CASSVTGIGYNQPQHF.

V gene TRBV7-8 combines with J gene TRBJ2-2; the D gene is possibly TRBD1 (5 bases). The CDR3 has 18 residues. The ends were cut back, 2 bases at V and 7 bases at J, with 23 bases in the middle. From germline, CDR1 is SGHVS and CDR2 FQNEAQ. This CDR3 reads CASSLNTMGREYIGELFF. CDR3 DNA sequence: TGTGCCAGCAGCTTAAATACGATGGGGCGAGAGTATATCGGGGAGCTGTTTTTT.

The genes are TRBV10-3 and TRBJ2-5, with D possibly called TRBD1 or TRBD2 (5 bases each). Trimming removed 4 bases from V and 5 bases from J, with 11 bases in between. The CDR3 is 13 residues long. The germline gives CDR1 ENHRY, CDR2 SYGVKD. The CDR3 sequence: CAISAGPRETQYF. The CDR3 nucleotides are TGTGCCATCAGTGCGGGGCCTCGGGAGACCCAGTACTTC.

The chain links TRBV3-1 (or the pseudogene TRBV3-2) to TRBJ1-1; 9 bases are a match to TRBD1. V shed 4 bases, J shed 11 bases, and the junction held 2 bases outside the gene matches. The germline V gene encodes CDR1 LGHDT and CDR2 YNNKEL (reference sequence). CDR3 length: 11 residues. Here the CDR3 DNA reads TGTGCCAGCAGCCTCGGGACAGGGGCTTTCTTT. Amino acids: CASSLGTGAFF.

To note about this clone: This sample also contains other DNA sequences that code for the same CDR3. V gene TRBV7-2 combines with J gene TRBJ2-1; tentative D call: TRBD2 (5 bases). This CDR3 is 12 amino acids long. Germline-derived CDR1 and CDR2 are SGHTA and FQGNSA. Trimming took off 5 bases at V and 9 bases at J, with 11 bases between the two ends. CDR3 bases: TGTGCCAGCAGCAAACTAGATCCTGAGCAGTTCTTC. This sequence encodes CASSKLDPEQFF.

The CDR3 is CASSEDSYGYTF. CDR3 DNA: TGTGCCAGCAGTGAGGACAGCTATGGCTACACCTTC. The genes are TRBV6-1 and TRBJ1-2, with D possibly matching TRBD1 (6 bases). The germline V gene encodes CDR1 MNHNS and CDR2 SASEGT. The V end lost 3 bases, the J end lost 4 bases, and 6 bases lay between the germline ends. This CDR3 has 12 amino acids.

V gene TRBV15 combines with J gene TRBJ2-3, with TRBD2 matching 7 bases. V was pared by 8 bases and J by 1 base, with 3 bases of the junction left unmatched. In germline, CDR1 is LNHNV, CDR2 YYDKDF (reference sequence). The CDR3 length is 13 residues. CDR3 nucleotides: TGTGCCACCGGAAGCGGGGGCACAGATACGCAGTATTTT. Its protein is CATGSGGTDTQYF.

The chain uses TRBV7-2 and TRBJ2-1, with D possibly being TRBD2 (5 bases). The CDR3 is 16 amino acids. The V end was cut by 5 bases, the J end by 0 bases, with 14 bases between. CDR1 SGHTA and CDR2 FQGNSA come from the germline V gene. CDR3 protein: CASSPRGGFSYNEQFF. The CDR3 DNA is TGTGCCAGCAGCCCTAGAGGCGGGTTCTCCTACAATGAGCAGTTCTTC.

The chain links TRBV5-1 to TRBJ1-2; a weak D match, TRBD1 (5 bases). The CDR3 is 15 residues long. V lost 4 bases and J lost 4, with 17 bases in between. The V gene's germline CDR1 is SGHRS and CDR2 YFSETQ. In DNA form, the CDR3 reads TGCGCCAGCAGCCAGGCCGCCGGACATCCCTATGGCTACACCTTC. Protein product: CASSQAAGHPYGYTF.

The chain employs TRBV6-5 and TRBJ1-2; a possible D gene is TRBD1 (5 bases). The CDR3 sequence is 14 residues long. The V and J ends lost 2 bases and 5 bases respectively, with 12 bases between them. The germline V gene encodes CDR1 MNHEY and CDR2 SVGAGI. The CDR3 region is CASSYQGGKYGYTF. In nucleotides, the CDR3 is TGTGCCAGCAGTTACCAGGGCGGGAAATATGGCTACACCTTC.

The chain carries TRBV29-1 and TRBJ2-5; 10 nucleotides line up with TRBD2. V dropped 5 bases and J dropped 1; count of bases not matched to a gene: 1. This CDR3 region has 13 residues. Germline-derived CDR1 and CDR2 are SQVTM and ANQGSEA. CDR3 nucleotides: TGCAGCGTTTCTAGCGGGGGCCAAGAGACCCAGTACTTC. Translating gives CSVSSGGQETQYF.

This chain uses TRBV27 with TRBJ1-2, with 7 bases matching TRBD1. This CDR3 is 14 amino acids long. Germline values: CDR1 MNHEY, CDR2 SMNVEV (reference sequence). Trimming at V came to 4 bases and at J to 5 bases, leaving 7 bases not matched to a gene. The CDR3 is CASSYTQGGYGYTF. The DNA of the CDR3 is TGTGCCAGCAGTTACACTCAGGGGGGGTATGGCTACACCTTC.

V gene TRBV29-1 combines with J gene TRBJ1-4; 9 bases fit TRBD1. V was clipped by 0 bases and J by 5 bases; unmatched bases: 4. Germline CDR1 is SQVTM and CDR2 is ANQGSEA. This CDR3 region has 15 residues. CDR3 DNA sequence: TGCAGCGTTGAAGATGACAGGGGGATCAATGAAAAACTGTTTTTT. Its translation: CSVEDDRGINEKLFF.

The chain carries TRBV7-8 and TRBJ1-2; no definite D call. V was trimmed by 6 bases and J by 8 bases, leaving 13 bases between them. This CDR3 has 12 amino acids. In germline, CDR1 is SGHVS, CDR2 FQNEAQ. This CDR3 is CASRLTMGGYTF. The CDR3 bases are TGTGCCAGCAGATTAACCATGGGCGGCTACACCTTC.

The genes are TRBV6-2 or TRBV6-3 and TRBJ1-3; no reliable D call. CDR1 is MNHEY and CDR2 is SVGEGT in the germline V gene. The ends were cut back, 2 bases at V and 4 bases at J, with 12 bases in the middle. This CDR3 comprises 15 residues. This chain's CDR3 is CASSYDPAGGNTIYF. The CDR3 DNA follows: TGTGCCAGCAGTTACGACCCGGCGGGAGGAAACACCATATATTTT.

This clone was detected once. The V gene is TRBV28, the J gene TRBJ1-2; a possible D gene is TRBD1 (5 bases). The germline CDR1 and CDR2 sequences are MDHEN and SYDVKM. The CDR3 contains 12 residues. V was trimmed by 6 bases and J by 4 bases, leaving 9 bases between them. CDR3 region: CASSGTVYGYTF. DNA of the CDR3: TGTGCCAGCAGCGGGACGGTCTATGGCTACACCTTC.

This chain links TRBV6-5 with TRBJ2-3; 7 nucleotides line up with TRBD2. J gave up 6 bases and V 8 bases, and 14 bases lay outside the gene matches. This CDR3 spans 15 amino acids. Germline loops: CDR1 MNHEY, CDR2 SVGAGI. CDR3 sequence (DNA): TGTGCCAGCTCTGGGGGACTACCCGGGCCGGATACGCAGTATTTT. This codes for CASSGGLPGPDTQYF.

The chain uses TRBV9 and TRBJ2-7, with TRBD1 matching over 11 bases. This CDR3 is built from 17 residues. Germline V gives CDR1 SGDLS, CDR2 YYNGEE. V was pared by 0 bases and J by 1 base, with 6 bases of the junction left unmatched. The CDR3 protein is CASSVGTGGVVSYEQYF. DNA for the CDR3: TGTGCCAGCAGCGTAGGGACAGGGGGCGTCGTTTCCTACGAGCAGTACTTC. The full variable domain, its missing parts supplied by reference TRBV9 and TRBJ2-7, is DSGVTQTPKHLITATGQRVTLRCSPRSGDLSVYWYQQSLDQGLQFLIQYYNGEERAKGNILERFSAQQFPDLHSELNLSSLELGDSALYFCASSVGTGGVVSYEQYFGPGTRLTVT.

The genes are TRBV2 and TRBJ2-5; D might be TRBD1 (5 bases). This CDR3 comprises 14 residues. V was trimmed by 6 bases and J by 3 bases, leaving 14 bases between them. Germline CDR1 and CDR2: SNHLY and FYNNEI. The CDR3 here is CASRGPGQKETQYF. The CDR3 nucleotides read TGTGCCAGCAGGGGGCCAGGGCAAAAAGAGACCCAGTACTTC. The complete variable domain, with remaining parts taken from reference TRBV2 and TRBJ2-5, reads EPEVTQTPSHQVTQMGQEVILRCVPISNHLYFYWYRQILGQKVEFLVSFYNNEISEKSEIFDDQFSVERPDGSNFTLKIRSTKLEDSAMYFCASRGPGQKETQYFGPGTRLLVL.